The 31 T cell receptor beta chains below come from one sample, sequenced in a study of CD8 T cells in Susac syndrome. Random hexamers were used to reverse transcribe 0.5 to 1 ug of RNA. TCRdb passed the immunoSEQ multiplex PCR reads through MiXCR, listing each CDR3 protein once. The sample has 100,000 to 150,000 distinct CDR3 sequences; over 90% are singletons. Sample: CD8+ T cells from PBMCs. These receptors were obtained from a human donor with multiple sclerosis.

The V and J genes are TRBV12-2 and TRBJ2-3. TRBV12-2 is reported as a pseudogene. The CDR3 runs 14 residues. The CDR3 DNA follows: TGTGCAAGTCGCCTTCAATCGGGGACAGATACGCAGTATTTT. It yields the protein CASRLQSGTDTQYF.

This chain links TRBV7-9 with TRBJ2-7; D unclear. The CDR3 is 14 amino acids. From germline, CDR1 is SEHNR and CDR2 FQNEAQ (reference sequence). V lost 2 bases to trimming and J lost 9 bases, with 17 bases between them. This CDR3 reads CASSLPDNPATQYF. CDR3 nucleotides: TGTGCCAGCAGCTTACCAGACAATCCTGCTACGCAGTACTTC.

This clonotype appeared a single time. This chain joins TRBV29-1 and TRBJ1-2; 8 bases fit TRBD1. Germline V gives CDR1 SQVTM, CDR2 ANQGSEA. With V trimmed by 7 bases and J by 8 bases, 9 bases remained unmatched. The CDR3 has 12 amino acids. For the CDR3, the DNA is TGCAGCGCGCCCCAGGGGGCGAGAGGCTACACCTTC. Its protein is CSAPQGARGYTF.

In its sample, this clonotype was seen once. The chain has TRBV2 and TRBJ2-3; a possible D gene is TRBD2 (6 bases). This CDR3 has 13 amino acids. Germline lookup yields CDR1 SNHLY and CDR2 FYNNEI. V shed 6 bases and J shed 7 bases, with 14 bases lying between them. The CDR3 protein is CASRSRDGHTQYF. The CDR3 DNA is TGTGCCAGCAGGTCGCGGGACGGCCATACGCAGTATTTT.

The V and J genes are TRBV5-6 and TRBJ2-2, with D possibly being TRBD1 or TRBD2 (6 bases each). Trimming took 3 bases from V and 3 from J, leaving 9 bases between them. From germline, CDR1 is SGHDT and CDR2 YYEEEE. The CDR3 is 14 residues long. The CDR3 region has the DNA TGTGCCAGCAGCTCGGGGGCCGACACCGGGGAGCTGTTTTTT. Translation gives CASSSGADTGELFF.

The CDR3 reads CSARDRRLPYEQYF. The CDR3 nucleotides read TGCAGTGCTAGAGATCGTAGGCTCCCCTACGAGCAGTACTTC. This rearrangement joins TRBV20-1 to TRBJ2-7; D unresolved. CDR1 and CDR2 from the germline V gene are DFQATT and SNEGSKA (reference sequence). V was clipped by 0 bases and J by 2 bases, with 11 bases between them. The CDR3 runs 14 residues.

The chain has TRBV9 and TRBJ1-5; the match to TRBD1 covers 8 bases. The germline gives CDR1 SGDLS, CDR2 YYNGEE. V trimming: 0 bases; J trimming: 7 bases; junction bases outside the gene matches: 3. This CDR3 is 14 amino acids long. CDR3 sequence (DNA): TGTGCCAGCAGCGTAGTTTACAGGGGGCAGCCCCAGCATTTT. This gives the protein CASSVVYRGQPQHF.

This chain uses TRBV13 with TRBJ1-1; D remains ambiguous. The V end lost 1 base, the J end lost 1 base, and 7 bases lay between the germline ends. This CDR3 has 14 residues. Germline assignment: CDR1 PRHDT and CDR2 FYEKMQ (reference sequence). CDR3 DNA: TGTGCCAGCAGCTTAGCGGGTCAGAACACTGAAGCTTTCTTT. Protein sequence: CASSLAGQNTEAFF. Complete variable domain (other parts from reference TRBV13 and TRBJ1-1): AAGVIQSPRHLIKEKRETATLKCYPIPRHDTVYWYQQGPGQDPQFLISFYEKMQSDKGSIPDRFSAQQFSDYHSELNMSSLELGDSALYFCASSLAGQNTEAFFGQGTRLTVV.

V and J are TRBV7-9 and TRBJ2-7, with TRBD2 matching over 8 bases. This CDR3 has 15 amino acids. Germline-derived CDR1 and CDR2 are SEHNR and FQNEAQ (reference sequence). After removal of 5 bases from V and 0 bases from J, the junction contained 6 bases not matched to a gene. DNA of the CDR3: TGTGCCAGCAGCGACGGCGGGAGGTTCTCCTACGAGCAGTACGTC. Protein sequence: CASSDGGRFSYEQYV.

The CDR3 coding sequence is TGTGCCAGCAGCGAGACTGGAAACACCATATATTTT. Its protein product is CASSETGNTIYF. V usage is TRBV9 and J usage is TRBJ1-3; unclear D gene. V was pared by 3 bases and J by 2 bases, with 3 bases between. Germline V gives CDR1 SGDLS, CDR2 YYNGEE. The CDR3 runs to 12 residues.

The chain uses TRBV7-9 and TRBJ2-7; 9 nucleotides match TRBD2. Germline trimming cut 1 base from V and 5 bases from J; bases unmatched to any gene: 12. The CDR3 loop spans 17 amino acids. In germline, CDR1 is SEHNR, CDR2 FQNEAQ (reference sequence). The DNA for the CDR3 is TGTGCCAGCAGCTTAGGGTTTAGCGGGGGTTTCGGCGACGAGCAGTACTTC. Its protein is CASSLGFSGGFGDEQYF.

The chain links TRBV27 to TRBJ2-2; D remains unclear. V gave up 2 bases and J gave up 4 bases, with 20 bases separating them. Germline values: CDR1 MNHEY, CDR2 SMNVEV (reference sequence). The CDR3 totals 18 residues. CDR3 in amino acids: CASSLTPGRPTLTGELFF. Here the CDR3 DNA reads TGTGCCAGCAGTTTAACCCCTGGCAGGCCCACCCTCACCGGGGAGCTGTTTTTT.

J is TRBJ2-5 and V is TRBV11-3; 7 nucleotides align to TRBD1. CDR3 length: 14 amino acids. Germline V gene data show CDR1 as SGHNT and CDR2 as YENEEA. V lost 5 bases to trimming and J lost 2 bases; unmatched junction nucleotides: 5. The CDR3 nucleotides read TGTGCCAGCAGCGCGCCGGGACAGCAAGAGACCCAGTACTTC. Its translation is CASSAPGQQETQYF.

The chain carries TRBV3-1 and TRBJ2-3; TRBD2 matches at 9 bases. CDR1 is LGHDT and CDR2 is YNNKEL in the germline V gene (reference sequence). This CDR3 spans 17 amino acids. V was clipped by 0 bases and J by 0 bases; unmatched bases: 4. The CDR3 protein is CASSQDFGLASTDTQYF. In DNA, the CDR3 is TGTGCCAGCAGCCAAGATTTCGGACTAGCGAGCACAGATACGCAGTATTTT.

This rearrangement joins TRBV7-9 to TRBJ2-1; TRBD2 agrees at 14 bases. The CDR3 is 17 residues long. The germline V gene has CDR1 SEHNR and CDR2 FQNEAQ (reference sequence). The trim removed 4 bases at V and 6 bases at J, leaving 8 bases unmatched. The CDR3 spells CASSSAGLAGVSNEQFF. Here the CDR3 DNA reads TGTGCCAGCAGCTCAGCGGGACTAGCGGGAGTGAGCAATGAGCAGTTCTTC.

The CDR3 is CASSWLVSSYNEQFF. The CDR3 coding sequence is TGTGCCAGCAGCTGGCTCGTGAGCTCCTACAATGAGCAGTTCTTC. The chain carries TRBV5-4 and TRBJ2-1, with no clear D. Germline V gene lookup returns CDR1 SGHNT and CDR2 YYREEE (reference sequence). The CDR3 has 15 residues. Trimming removed 3 bases at V and 0 bases at J, with 10 bases between.

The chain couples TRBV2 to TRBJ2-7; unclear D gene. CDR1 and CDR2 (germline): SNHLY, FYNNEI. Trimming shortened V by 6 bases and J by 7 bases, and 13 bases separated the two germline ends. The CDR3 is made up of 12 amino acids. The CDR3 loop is CASSVGPREQYF. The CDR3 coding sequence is TGTGCCAGCAGCGTTGGCCCCAGGGAGCAGTACTTC.

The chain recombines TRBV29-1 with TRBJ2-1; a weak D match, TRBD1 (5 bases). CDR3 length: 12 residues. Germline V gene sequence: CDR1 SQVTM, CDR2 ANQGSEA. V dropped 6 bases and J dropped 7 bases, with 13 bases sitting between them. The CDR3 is CSVRSYRNEQFF. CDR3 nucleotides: TGCAGCGTGAGATCTTACAGGAATGAGCAGTTCTTC.

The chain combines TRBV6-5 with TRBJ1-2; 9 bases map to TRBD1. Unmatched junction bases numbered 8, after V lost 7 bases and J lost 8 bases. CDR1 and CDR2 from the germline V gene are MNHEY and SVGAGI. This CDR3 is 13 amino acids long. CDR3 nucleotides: TGTGCCAGCACCATGGGACAGGGCAACGGCTACACCTTC. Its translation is CASTMGQGNGYTF.

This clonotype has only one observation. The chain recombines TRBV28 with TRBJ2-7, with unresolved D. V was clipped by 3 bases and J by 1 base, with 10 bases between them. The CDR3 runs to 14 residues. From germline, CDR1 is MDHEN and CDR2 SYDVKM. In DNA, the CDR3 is TGTGCCAGCAGTTTTCGCAGAAATTCCTACGAGCAGTACTTC. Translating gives CASSFRRNSYEQYF. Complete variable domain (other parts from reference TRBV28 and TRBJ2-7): DVKVTQSSRYLVKRTGEKVFLECVQDMDHENMFWYRQDPGLGLRLIYFSYDVKMKEKGDIPEGYSVSREKKERFSLILESASTNQTSMYLCASSFRRNSYEQYFGPGTRLTVT.

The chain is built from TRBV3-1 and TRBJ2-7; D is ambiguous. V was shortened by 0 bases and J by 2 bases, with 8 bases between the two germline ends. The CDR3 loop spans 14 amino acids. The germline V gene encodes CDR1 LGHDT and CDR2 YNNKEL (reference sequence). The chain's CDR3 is CASSQDLVAYEQYF. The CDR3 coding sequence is TGTGCCAGCAGCCAAGACCTTGTCGCCTACGAGCAGTACTTC.

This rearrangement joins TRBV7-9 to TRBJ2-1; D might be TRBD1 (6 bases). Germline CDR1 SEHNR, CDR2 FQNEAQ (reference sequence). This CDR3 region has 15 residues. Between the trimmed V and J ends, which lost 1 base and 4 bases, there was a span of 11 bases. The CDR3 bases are TGTGCCAGCAGCTTAGTACAGGGATTATACAATGAGCAGTTCTTC. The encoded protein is CASSLVQGLYNEQFF.

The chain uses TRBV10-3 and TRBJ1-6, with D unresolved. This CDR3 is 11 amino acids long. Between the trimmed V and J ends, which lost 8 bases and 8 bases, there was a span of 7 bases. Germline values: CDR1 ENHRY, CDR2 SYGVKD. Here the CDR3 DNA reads TGTGCCATCGGTCCCGATTCACCCCTCCACTTT. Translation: CAIGPDSPLHF.

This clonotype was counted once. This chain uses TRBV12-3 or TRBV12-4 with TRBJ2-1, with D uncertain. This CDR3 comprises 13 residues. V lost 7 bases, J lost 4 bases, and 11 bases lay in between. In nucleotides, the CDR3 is TGTGCCAGCACCCCCGAGAGGTACAATGAGCAGTTCTTC. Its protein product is CASTPERYNEQFF.

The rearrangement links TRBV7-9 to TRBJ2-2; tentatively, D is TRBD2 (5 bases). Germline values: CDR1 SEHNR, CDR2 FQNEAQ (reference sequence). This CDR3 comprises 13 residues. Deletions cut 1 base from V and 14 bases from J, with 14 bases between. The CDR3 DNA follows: TGTGCCAGCAGCTTAGTTGCGAGGGCGGAACTGTTTTTT. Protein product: CASSLVARAELFF.

DNA for the CDR3: TGTGCCAGCAGCGCCCCCCGAGGGGACAGGGGAGGCTATGGCTACACCTTC. Translation: CASSAPRGDRGGYGYTF. The chain couples TRBV9 to TRBJ1-2, with 10 bases lining up with TRBD1. V was clipped by 3 bases and J by 4 bases; unmatched bases: 12. Germline CDR1 SGDLS, CDR2 YYNGEE. This CDR3 has 17 residues.

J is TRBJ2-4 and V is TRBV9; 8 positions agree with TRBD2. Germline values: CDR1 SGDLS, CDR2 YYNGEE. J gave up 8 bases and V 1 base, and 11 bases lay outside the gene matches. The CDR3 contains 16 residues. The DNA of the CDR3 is TGTGCCAGCAGCGTAACGGACGGGGGGGCTGCGGACATTCAGTACTTC. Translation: CASSVTDGGAADIQYF.

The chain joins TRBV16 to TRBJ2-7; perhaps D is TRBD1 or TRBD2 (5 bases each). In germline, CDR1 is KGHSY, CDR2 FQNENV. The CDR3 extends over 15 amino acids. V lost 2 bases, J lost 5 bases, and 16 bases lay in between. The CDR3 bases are TGTGCCAGCAGCCAACTAGGGACGCGCGCGCACGAGCAGTACTTC. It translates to CASSQLGTRAHEQYF.

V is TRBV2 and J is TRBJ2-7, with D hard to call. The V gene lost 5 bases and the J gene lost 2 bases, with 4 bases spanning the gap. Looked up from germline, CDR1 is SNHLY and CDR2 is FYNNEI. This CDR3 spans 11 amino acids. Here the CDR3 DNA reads TGTGCCAGCAGTCCTCCCTACGAGCAGTACGTC. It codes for CASSPPYEQYV.

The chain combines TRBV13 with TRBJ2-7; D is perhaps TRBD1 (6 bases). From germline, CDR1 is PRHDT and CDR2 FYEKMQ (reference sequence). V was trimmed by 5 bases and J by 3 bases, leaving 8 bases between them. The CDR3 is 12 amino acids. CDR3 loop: CASSDRFYEQYF. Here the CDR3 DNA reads TGTGCCAGCAGCGACAGGTTCTACGAGCAGTACTTC.

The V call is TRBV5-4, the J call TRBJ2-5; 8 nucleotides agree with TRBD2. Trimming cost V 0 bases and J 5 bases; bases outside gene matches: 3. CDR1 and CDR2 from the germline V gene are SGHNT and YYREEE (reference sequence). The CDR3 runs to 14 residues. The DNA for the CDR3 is TGTGCCAGCAGCTTGGAGCGGGGGAGGGAGACCCAGTACTTC. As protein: CASSLERGRETQYF.